This entry concerns a single T cell receptor (beta chain). Antigen: not known. The V gene's germline CDR1 is SGHRS and CDR2 YFSETQ. The CDR3 length is 17 residues. Trimming at V came to 3 bases and at J to 4 bases, leaving 13 bases not matched to a gene. This specimen comes from a study of cytomegalovirus exposure and HLA in healthy donors. Study context: In an early release, HLA-typed donors contributed 80 million to 95 million unique TCR sequences. Study-level findings and limits: Differences between HLA loci emerged in a later analysis of TCR association rates, with DRB1 most and HLA-C fewest.

The PCR employed 60 Vbeta primers together with 13 Jbeta primers. Clones were sequenced by immunoSEQ multiplex PCR, and TCRdb holds only the in-frame ones, with some missing. The sample has 140,000 or so clones, around 73% seen once; the top ten hold roughly 2.9%. Donors consisted of healthy bone marrow donors. When sampled, the donors appeared nominally healthy, though they likely had unrecorded immune exposures. The sequencing sample was made of PBMCs. This clonotype originated in a female donor in good health and CMV-seronegative. The chain uses TRBV5-1 and TRBJ1-1; 9 bases match TRBD1. The CDR3 bases are TGCGCCAGCAGCTGGGGGTTAACCGGACAGGGGAGCACTGAAGCTTTCTTT. Translated: CASSWGLTGQGSTEAFF.